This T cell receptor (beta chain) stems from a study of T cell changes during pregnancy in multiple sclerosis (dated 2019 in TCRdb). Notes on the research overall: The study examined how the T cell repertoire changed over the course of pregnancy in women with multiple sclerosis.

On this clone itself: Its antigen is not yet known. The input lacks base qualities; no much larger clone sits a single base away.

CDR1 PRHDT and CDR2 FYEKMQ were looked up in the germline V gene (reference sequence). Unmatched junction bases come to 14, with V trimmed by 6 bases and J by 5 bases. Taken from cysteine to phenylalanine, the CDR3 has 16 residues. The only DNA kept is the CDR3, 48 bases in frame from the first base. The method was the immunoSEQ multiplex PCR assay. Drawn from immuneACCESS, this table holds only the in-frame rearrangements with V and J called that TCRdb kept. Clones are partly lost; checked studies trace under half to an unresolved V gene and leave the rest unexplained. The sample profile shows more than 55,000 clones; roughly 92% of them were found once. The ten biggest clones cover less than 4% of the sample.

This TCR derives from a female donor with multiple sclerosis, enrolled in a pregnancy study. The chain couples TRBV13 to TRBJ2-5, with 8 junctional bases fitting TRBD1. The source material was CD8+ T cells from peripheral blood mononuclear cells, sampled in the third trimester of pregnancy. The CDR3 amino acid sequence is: CASSFGYQGALETQYF. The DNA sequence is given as TGTGCCAGCAGTTTCGGGTATCAGGGGGCGCTGGAGACCCAGTACTTC.